Following are 21 T cell receptor beta chains from one sample sequenced in a study of blood T cells in healthy people across ages. With a J-beta primer mix and a sample-barcoded 5' primer, a second PCR ran roughly 7 to 11 cycles. One entry per CDR3 protein results from TCRdb running MiXCR on the 5' RACE reads. The data contain about 1,400,000 distinct CDR3 sequences, roughly 59% of them singletons. Sequencing was done on a sample of blood. Source of these receptors: a man in his late teens or twenties in good health.

This clonotype has just a few counts. The gene calls are TRBV12-3 or TRBV12-4 and TRBJ2-5; TRBD1 matches 10 bases. V dropped 4 bases and J dropped 5; count of bases not matched to a gene: 4. CDR3 length: 14 residues. CDR3 amino acids: CASSSRTGGETQYF. The CDR3 bases are TGTGCCAGCAGTTCCCGGACAGGGGGGGAGACCCAGTACTTC.

A single count supports this clonotype. The V call is TRBV6-2 or TRBV6-3, the J call TRBJ2-5; 14 bases align to TRBD2. The CDR3 sequence is 17 residues long. V dropped 9 bases and J dropped 0; count of bases not matched to a gene: 9. Looked up from germline, CDR1 is MNHEY and CDR2 is SVGEGT. This CDR3 reads CASSGTSGGPYQETQYF. Here the CDR3 DNA reads TGTGCCAGTTCCGGGACTAGCGGGGGCCCGTACCAAGAGACCCAGTACTTC.

The chain links TRBV10-3 to TRBJ1-1, with 11 bases aligning to TRBD1. The germline V gene encodes CDR1 ENHRY and CDR2 SYGVKD. V was clipped by 10 bases and J by 1 base; unmatched bases: 8. There are 15 residues in the CDR3. The CDR3 sequence is CATSRTGGSNTEAFF. CDR3 DNA: TGTGCCACCTCTAGGACAGGGGGCTCGAACACTGAAGCTTTCTTT.

This sequence joins TRBV27 and TRBJ2-1; 8 nucleotides align to TRBD1. Germline assignment: CDR1 MNHEY and CDR2 SMNVEV (reference sequence). V lost 8 bases, J lost 1 base, and 4 bases stayed unmatched. This CDR3 has 14 amino acids. CDR3 region: CASYDRGSYNEQFF. CDR3 in DNA: TGTGCCAGCTACGACAGGGGATCCTACAATGAGCAGTTCTTC.

V usage is TRBV12-3 or TRBV12-4 and J usage is TRBJ2-4, with D maybe TRBD1 (5 bases). The J call is doubtful: the DNA matches TRBJ2-7 better. The CDR3 extends over 14 amino acids. The CDR3 protein is CASSFRQGLGEQYF. The CDR3 region has the DNA TGTGCCAGCAGTTTTCGGCAGGGCCTCGGCGAGCAGTACTTC.

In its sample, this clonotype was seen once. The V gene is TRBV7-2, the J gene TRBJ1-1; 7 bases map to TRBD1. Trimming at V came to 5 bases and at J to 2 bases, leaving 8 bases not matched to a gene. The CDR3 sequence is 15 residues long. Germline lookup yields CDR1 SGHTA and CDR2 FQGNSA. The chain's CDR3 is CASSPVVGGNTEAFF. CDR3 DNA: TGTGCCAGCAGCCCAGTAGTAGGGGGCAACACTGAAGCTTTCTTT.

A remark on this clonotype: This may stem from a read error, because a much larger clone lies one nucleotide away. The rearrangement links TRBV5-1 to TRBJ2-5, with D hard to call. Gene TRBJ2-7 matches the end of the DNA better, so the J call may be wrong. Germline V lookup: CDR1 SGHRS, CDR2 YFSETQ. The CDR3 sequence is 12 residues long. Here the CDR3 reads CTSSLNGYEQYF. As DNA, the CDR3 is TGCACCAGCAGCTTGAACGGTTACGAGCAGTACTTC.

The chain recombines TRBV20-1 with TRBJ2-5; 7 nucleotides line up with TRBD2. Germline trimming cut 7 bases from V and 0 bases from J; bases unmatched to any gene: 5. The CDR3 covers 13 residues. Germline-derived CDR1 and CDR2 are DFQATT and SNEGSKA (reference sequence). The CDR3 here is CSVVSGNQETQYF. The DNA of the CDR3 is TGCAGTGTCGTCAGCGGGAACCAAGAGACCCAGTACTTC.

The V gene is TRBV2, the J gene TRBJ2-4, with 9 bases identical to TRBD1. The DNA end is more similar to TRBJ2-5, so the J call may be wrong. The germline CDR1 and CDR2 sequences are SNHLY and FYNNEI. The CDR3 extends over 14 amino acids. The CDR3 protein is CASTAGQGRETQYF. The CDR3 DNA is TGTGCCAGCACCGCCGGACAGGGGAGGGAGACCCAGTACTTC.

This chain joins TRBV5-6 and TRBJ2-7; tentative D call: TRBD1 (6 bases). The length of the CDR3 is 13 residues. Germline CDR1 and CDR2: SGHDT and YYEEEE. V lost 6 bases and J 3 bases, leaving 13 bases between the germline ends. CDR3 sequence reads: CASTHRAYYEQYF. DNA of the CDR3: TGTGCCAGCACCCACAGGGCTTACTACGAGCAGTACTTC.

This chain uses TRBV5-6 with TRBJ2-7, with a tentative D call TRBD2 (5 bases). V lost 2 bases, J lost 0 bases, and 9 bases lay in between. The CDR3 extends over 14 amino acids. Per the germline V gene, CDR1 is SGHDT and CDR2 is YYEEEE. CDR3 region: CASSFEGFSYEQYF. The CDR3 nucleotides are TGTGCCAGCAGCTTCGAGGGTTTCTCCTACGAGCAGTACTTC.

This clonotype was observed a few times. J is TRBJ1-1 and V is TRBV4-1, with TRBD1 as a possible D gene (5 bases). The V and J ends lost 1 base and 0 bases respectively, with 6 bases between them. CDR1 and CDR2 from the germline V gene are MGHRA and YSYEKL. The CDR3 contains 14 residues. The CDR3 loop is CASSQGTMNTEAFF. DNA for the CDR3: TGCGCCAGCAGCCAAGGGACAATGAACACTGAAGCTTTCTTT.

With respect to this clonotype: Just one base apart from a much larger clone, this may be a read error. The chain couples TRBV20-1 to TRBJ2-1, with 10 bases matching TRBD1. The CDR3 contains 18 residues. J was trimmed by 3 bases and V by 5 bases; bases with no gene match: 16. The germline V gene has CDR1 DFQATT and CDR2 SNEGSKA (reference sequence). CDR3 in DNA: TGCAGTGCTTCGACAGGGGGCATGGCGCGGGGAGGCTACAATGAGCAGTTCTTC. Protein: CSASTGGMARGGYNEQFF.

The chain has TRBV9 and TRBJ1-2; D is possibly TRBD1 (5 bases). V lost 0 bases, J lost 7 bases, and 13 bases lay in between. This CDR3 comprises 14 residues. Germline V gene data show CDR1 as SGDLS and CDR2 as YYNGEE. For the CDR3, the DNA is TGTGCCAGCAGCGTAGAAGGGCAGGGTGGTGGCTACACCTTC. As protein: CASSVEGQGGGYTF.

The rearrangement joins TRBV27 to TRBJ2-6; TRBD1 agrees at 7 bases. Germline assignment: CDR1 MNHEY and CDR2 SMNVEV (reference sequence). V gave up 4 bases and J gave up 12 bases; unmatched junction bases: 6. The CDR3 length is 13 residues. The CDR3 nucleotides read TGTGCCAGCAGTTACATGCGACAGGGCGTCCTGACTTTC. This sequence encodes CASSYMRQGVLTF.

V is TRBV6-7 and J is TRBJ2-1; the match to TRBD2 covers 8 bases. TRBV6-7 is an open reading frame whose function is uncertain. The CDR3 extends over 17 amino acids. J lost 3 bases, V lost 3 bases, and 10 bases had no gene match. DNA for the CDR3: TGTGCCAGCAGTTATTCGACGGGAGGGAAATTCTACAATGAGCAGTTCTTC. Amino acids: CASSYSTGGKFYNEQFF.

This clonotype showed up many times. Mismatch with germline at one junction end may stem from a read error. The chain uses TRBV5-1 and TRBJ1-5; TRBD1 matches 10 bases. The CDR3 consists of 14 residues. From germline, CDR1 is SGHRS and CDR2 YFSETQ. The CDR3 nucleotides read TGTGCCAGCAGTTTAGGACAGGGGGATCAGCCCCAGCATTTT. This gives the protein CASSLGQGDQPQHF.

The rearrangement links TRBV6-1 to TRBJ1-2, with D uncertain. V lost 4 bases to trimming and J lost 2 bases, with 11 bases between them. This CDR3 is built from 14 residues. Germline V lookup: CDR1 MNHNS, CDR2 SASEGT. CDR3 nucleotides: TGTGCCAGCAGTGGTGGCAACCTAAACTATGGCTACACCTTC. Amino acid sequence: CASSGGNLNYGYTF.

The genes are TRBV3-1 and TRBJ1-6; tentatively, D is TRBD1 (6 bases). The CDR3 is made up of 14 amino acids. CDR1 is LGHDT, CDR2 YNNKEL, per germline (reference sequence). The V end was cut by 1 base, the J end by 9 bases, with 10 bases between. The CDR3 DNA is TGTGCCAGCAGCCAAGGACAGGTCACTTCACCCCTCCACTTT. It yields the protein CASSQGQVTSPLHF. Drawing the rest from reference TRBV3-1 and TRBJ1-6, the complete variable domain is DTAVSQTPKYLVTQMGNDKSIKCEQNLGHDTMYWYKQDSKKFLKIMFSYNNKELIINETVPNRFSPKSPDKAHLNLHINSLELGDSAVYFCASSQGQVTSPLHFGNGTRLTVT.

This clonotype was seen a handful of times. The V call is TRBV20-1, the J call TRBJ1-2, with TRBD1 matching 10 bases. The germline V gene has CDR1 DFQATT and CDR2 SNEGSKA (reference sequence). V dropped 6 bases and J dropped 8; count of bases not matched to a gene: 9. The CDR3 spans 13 residues. CDR3 protein: CSAPPDRGGGYTF. CDR3 coding DNA: TGCAGTGCCCCACCGGACAGGGGGGGAGGCTACACCTTC.

The chain couples TRBV6-2 or TRBV6-3 to TRBJ2-1; TRBD1 might be the D (5 bases). Trimming took 5 bases from V and 8 from J, leaving 13 bases between them. Looked up from germline, CDR1 is MNHEY and CDR2 is SVGEGT. This CDR3 has 13 amino acids. CDR3 loop: CASSRPQDDEQFF. The DNA for the CDR3 is TGTGCCAGCAGTCGACCACAGGATGATGAGCAGTTCTTC.